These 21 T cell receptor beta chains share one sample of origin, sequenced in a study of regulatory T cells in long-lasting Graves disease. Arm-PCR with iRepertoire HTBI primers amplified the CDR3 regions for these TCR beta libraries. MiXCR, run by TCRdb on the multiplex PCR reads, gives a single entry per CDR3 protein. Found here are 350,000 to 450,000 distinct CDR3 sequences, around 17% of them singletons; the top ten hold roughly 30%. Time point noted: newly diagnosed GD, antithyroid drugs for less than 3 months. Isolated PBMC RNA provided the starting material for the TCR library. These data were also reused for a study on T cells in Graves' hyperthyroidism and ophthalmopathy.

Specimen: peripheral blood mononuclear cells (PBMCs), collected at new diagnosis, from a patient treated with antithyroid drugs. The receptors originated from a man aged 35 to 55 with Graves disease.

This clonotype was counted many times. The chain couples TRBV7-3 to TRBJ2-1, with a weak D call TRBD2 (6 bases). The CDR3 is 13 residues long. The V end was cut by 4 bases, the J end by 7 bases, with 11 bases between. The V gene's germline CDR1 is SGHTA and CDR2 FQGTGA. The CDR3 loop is CASSSTRSNEQFF. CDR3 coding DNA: TGTGCCAGCAGCTCGACTAGATCTAATGAGCAGTTCTTC. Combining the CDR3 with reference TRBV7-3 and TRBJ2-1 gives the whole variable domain GAGVSQTPSNKVTEKGKYVELRCDPISGHTALYWYRQSLGQGPEFLIYFQGTGAADDSGLPNDRFFAVRPEGSVSTLKIQRTERGDSAVYLCASSSTRSNEQFFGPGTRLTVL.

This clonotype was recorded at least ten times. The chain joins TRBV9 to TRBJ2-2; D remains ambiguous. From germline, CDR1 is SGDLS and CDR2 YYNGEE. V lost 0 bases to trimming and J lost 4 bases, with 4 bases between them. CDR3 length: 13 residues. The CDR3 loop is CASSVGFTGELFF. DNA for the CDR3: TGTGCCAGCAGCGTAGGGTTCACCGGGGAGCTGTTTTTT.

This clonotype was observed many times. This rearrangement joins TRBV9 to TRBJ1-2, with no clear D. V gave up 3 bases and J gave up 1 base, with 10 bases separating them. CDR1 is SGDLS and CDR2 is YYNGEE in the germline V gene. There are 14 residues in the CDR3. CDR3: CASSAAGSNYGYTF. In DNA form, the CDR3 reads TGTGCCAGCAGCGCTGCGGGGAGTAACTATGGCTACACCTTC.

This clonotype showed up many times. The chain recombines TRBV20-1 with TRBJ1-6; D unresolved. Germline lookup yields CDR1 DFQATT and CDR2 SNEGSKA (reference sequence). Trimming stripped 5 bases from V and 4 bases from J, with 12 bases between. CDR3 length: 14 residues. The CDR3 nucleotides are TGCAGTGCTTTGGACGGTCGATATAATTCACCCCTCCACTTT. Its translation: CSALDGRYNSPLHF.

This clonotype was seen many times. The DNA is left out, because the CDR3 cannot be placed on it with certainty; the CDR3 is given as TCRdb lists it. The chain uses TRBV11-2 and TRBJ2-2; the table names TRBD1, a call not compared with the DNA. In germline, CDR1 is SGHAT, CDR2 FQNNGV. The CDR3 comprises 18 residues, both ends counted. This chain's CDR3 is CASSSIRAGGRRAGELFF.

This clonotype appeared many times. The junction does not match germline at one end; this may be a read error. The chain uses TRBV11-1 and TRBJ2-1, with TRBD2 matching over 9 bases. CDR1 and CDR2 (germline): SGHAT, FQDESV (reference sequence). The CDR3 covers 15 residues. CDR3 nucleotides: TGTGCCAGCAGTTTAGGTCTAGCGGGGTACAATGAGCAGTTCTTC. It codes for CASSLGLAGYNEQFF.

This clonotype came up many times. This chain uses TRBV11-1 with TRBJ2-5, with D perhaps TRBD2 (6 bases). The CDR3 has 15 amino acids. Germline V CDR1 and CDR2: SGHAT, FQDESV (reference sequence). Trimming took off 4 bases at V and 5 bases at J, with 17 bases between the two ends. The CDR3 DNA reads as TGTGCCAGCAGCTCGGACTATAACCCTGGGGAGACCCAGTACTTC. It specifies CASSSDYNPGETQYF.

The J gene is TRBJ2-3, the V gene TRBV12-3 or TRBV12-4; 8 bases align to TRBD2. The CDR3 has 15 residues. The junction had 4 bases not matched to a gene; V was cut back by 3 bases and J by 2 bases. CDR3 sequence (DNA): TGTGCCAGCAGTTTGCGGCGGGGGGCCACAGATACGCAGTATTTT. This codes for CASSLRRGATDTQYF.

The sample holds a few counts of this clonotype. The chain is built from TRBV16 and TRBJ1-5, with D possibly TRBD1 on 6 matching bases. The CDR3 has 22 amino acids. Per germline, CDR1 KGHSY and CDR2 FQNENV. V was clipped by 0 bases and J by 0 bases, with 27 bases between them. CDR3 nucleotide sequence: TGTGCCAGCAGCCAATCGAATTCACCCCCTTTCGGGGGGCCTTATAGCAATCAGCCCCAGCATTTT. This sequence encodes CASSQSNSPPFGGPYSNQPQHF. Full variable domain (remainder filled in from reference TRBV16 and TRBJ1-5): GEEVAQTPKHLVRGEGQKAKLYCAPIKGHSYVFWYQQVLKNEFKFLISFQNENVFDETGMPKERFSAKCLPNSPCSLEIQATKLEDSAVYFCASSQSNSPPFGGPYSNQPQHFGDGTRLSIL.

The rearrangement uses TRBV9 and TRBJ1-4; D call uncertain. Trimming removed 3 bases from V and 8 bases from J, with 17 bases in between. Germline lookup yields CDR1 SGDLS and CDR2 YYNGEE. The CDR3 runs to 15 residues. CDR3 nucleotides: TGTGCCAGCAGCGCTTATGGGATTCGAGACGAAAAACTGTTTTTT. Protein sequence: CASSAYGIRDEKLFF. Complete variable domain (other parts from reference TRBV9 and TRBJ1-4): DSGVTQTPKHLITATGQRVTLRCSPRSGDLSVYWYQQSLDQGLQFLIQYYNGEERAKGNILERFSAQQFPDLHSELNLSSLELGDSALYFCASSAYGIRDEKLFFGSGTQLSVL.

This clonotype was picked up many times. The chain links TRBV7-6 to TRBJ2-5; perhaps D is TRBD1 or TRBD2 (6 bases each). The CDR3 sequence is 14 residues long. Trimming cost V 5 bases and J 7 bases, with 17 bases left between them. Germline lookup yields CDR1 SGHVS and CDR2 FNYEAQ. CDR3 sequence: CASSPFRLGGTQYF. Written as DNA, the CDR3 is TGTGCCAGCAGCCCATTCCGACTAGGGGGGACCCAGTACTTC. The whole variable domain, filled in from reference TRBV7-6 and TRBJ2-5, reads GAGVSQSPRYKVTKRGQDVALRCDPISGHVSLYWYRQALGQGPEFLTYFNYEAQQDKSGLPNDRFSAERPEGSISTLTIQRTEQRDSAMYRCASSPFRLGGTQYFGPGTRLLVL.

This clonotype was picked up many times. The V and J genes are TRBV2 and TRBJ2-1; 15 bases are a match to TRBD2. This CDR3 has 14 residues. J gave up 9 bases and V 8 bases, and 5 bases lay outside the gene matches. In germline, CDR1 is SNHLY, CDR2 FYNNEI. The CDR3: CASPGLAGGGEQFF. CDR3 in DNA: TGTGCCAGCCCGGGACTAGCGGGGGGAGGTGAGCAGTTCTTC.

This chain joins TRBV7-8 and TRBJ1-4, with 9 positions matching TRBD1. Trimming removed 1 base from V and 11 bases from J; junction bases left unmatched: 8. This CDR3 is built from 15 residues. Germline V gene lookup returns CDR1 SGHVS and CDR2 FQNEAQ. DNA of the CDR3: TGTGCCAGCAGCTTAGTTATGGGACAGGGTCCCAAACTGTTTTTT. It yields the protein CASSLVMGQGPKLFF.

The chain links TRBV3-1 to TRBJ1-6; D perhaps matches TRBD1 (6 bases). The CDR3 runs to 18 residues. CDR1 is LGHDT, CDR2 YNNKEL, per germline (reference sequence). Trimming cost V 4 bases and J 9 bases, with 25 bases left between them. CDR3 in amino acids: CASSRDPNRAVMSSPLHF. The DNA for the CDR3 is TGTGCCAGCAGCCGAGATCCGAACAGGGCAGTTATGAGTTCACCCCTCCACTTT.

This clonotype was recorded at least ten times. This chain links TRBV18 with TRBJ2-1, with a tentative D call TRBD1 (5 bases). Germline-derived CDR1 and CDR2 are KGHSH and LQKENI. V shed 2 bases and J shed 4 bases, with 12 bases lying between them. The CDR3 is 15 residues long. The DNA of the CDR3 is TGTGCCAGCTCACCAGTTATAGACAGATACAATGAGCAGTTCTTC. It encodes CASSPVIDRYNEQFF.

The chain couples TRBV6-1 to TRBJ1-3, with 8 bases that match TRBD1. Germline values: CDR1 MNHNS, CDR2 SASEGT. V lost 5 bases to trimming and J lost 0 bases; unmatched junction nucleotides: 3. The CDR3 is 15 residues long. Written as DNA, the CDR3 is TGTGCCAGCAGTCGGGACAGGTACTCTGGAAACACCATATATTTT. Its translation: CASSRDRYSGNTIYF.

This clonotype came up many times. For the CDR3, the DNA is TGTGCCTGGAGTGTCGCCGGGACAGGGGGTTCACCCCTCCACTTT. Its protein product is CAWSVAGTGGSPLHF. The V and J genes are TRBV30 and TRBJ1-6, with TRBD1 identical over 11 bases. J gave up 9 bases and V 0 bases, and 4 bases lay outside the gene matches. CDR1 is GTSNPN, CDR2 SVGIG, per germline (reference sequence). This CDR3 comprises 15 residues.

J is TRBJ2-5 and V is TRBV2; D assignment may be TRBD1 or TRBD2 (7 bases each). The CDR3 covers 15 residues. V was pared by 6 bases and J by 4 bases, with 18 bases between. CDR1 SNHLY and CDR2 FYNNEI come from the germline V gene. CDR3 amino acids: CASRSRRGGGETQYF. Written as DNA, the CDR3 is TGTGCCAGCAGAAGTCGCAGGGGGGGGGGAGAGACCCAGTACTTC. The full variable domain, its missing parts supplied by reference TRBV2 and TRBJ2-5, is EPEVTQTPSHQVTQMGQEVILRCVPISNHLYFYWYRQILGQKVEFLVSFYNNEISEKSEIFDDQFSVERPDGSNFTLKIRSTKLEDSAMYFCASRSRRGGGETQYFGPGTRLLVL.

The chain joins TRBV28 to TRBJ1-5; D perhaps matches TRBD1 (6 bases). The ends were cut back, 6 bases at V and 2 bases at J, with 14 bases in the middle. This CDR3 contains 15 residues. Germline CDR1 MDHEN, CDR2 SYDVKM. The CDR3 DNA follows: TGTGCCAGCAGGGGGGGGGCGCGTGGCAATCAGCCCCAGCATTTT. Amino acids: CASRGGARGNQPQHF. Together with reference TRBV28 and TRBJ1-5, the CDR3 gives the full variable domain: DVKVTQSSRYLVKRTGEKVFLECVQDMDHENMFWYRQDPGLGLRLIYFSYDVKMKEKGDIPEGYSVSREKKERFSLILESASTNQTSMYLCASRGGARGNQPQHFGDGTRLSIL.

CDR3 protein: CASWGANTGELFF. The DNA of the CDR3 is TGTGCCAGCTGGGGGGCGAACACCGGGGAGCTGTTTTTT. This chain links TRBV28 with TRBJ2-2; weak D call: TRBD2 (6 bases). CDR1 MDHEN and CDR2 SYDVKM come from the germline V gene. The V and J ends lost 8 bases and 0 bases respectively, with 7 bases between them. The CDR3 runs 13 residues.

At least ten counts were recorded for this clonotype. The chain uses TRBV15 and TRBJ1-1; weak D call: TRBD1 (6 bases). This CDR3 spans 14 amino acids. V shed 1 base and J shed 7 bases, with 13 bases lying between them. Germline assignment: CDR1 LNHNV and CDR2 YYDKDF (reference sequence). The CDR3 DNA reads TGTGCCACCAGCAGAGCGGAGGACAGTTATGAAGCTTTCTTT. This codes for CATSRAEDSYEAFF.